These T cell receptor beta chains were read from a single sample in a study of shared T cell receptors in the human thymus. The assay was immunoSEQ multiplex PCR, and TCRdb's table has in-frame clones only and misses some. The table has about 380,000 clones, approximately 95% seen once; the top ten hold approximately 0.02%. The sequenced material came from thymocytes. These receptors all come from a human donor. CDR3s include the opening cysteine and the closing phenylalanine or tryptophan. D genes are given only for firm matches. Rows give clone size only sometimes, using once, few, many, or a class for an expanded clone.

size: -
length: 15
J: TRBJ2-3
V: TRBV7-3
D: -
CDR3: CASSLRGGSTDTQYF
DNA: TGTGCCAGCAGCTTAAGGGGCGGGAGCACAGATACGCAGTATTTT

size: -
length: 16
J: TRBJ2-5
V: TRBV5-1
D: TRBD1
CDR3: CASSFSRTGVGETQYF
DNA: TGCGCCAGCAGCTTCAGCCGGACAGGGGTGGGTGAGACCCAGTACTTC

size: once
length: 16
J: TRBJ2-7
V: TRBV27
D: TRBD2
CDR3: CASSSPSGNRLYEQYF
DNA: TGTGCCAGCAGCTCACCGAGCGGGAACCGCCTCTACGAGCAGTACTTC

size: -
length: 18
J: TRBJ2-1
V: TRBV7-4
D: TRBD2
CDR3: CASSPRTSGRPIYNEQFF
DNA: TGTGCCAGCAGCCCACGGACTAGCGGGAGGCCGATCTACAATGAGCAGTTCTTC

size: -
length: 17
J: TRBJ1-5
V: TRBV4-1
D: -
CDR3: CASSQVVGQWANQPQHF
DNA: TGCGCCAGCAGCCAAGTGGTGGGGCAGTGGGCCAATCAGCCCCAGCATTTT

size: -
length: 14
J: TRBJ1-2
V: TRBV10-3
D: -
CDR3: CATKEGRLEDGYTF
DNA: TGTGCCACCAAAGAGGGCCGACTGGAGGATGGCTACACCTTC

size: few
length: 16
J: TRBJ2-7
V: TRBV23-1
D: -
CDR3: CASSQSFRPSFYEQYF
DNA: TGCGCCAGCAGTCAATCCTTTAGGCCCTCCTTCTACGAGCAGTACTTC

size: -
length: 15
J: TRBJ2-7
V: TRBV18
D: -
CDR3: CASSPSTGYGYEQYF
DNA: TGTGCCAGCTCACCATCAACAGGGTATGGCTACGAGCAGTACTTC

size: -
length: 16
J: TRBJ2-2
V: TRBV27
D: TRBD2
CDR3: CASSSLKREGTGELFF
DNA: TGTGCCAGCAGTTCCTTAAAGCGGGAGGGCACCGGGGAGCTGTTTTTT

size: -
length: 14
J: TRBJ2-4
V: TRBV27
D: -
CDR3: CASGARGAKNIQYF
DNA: TGTGCCAGCGGAGCTAGGGGGGCCAAAAACATTCAGTACTTC

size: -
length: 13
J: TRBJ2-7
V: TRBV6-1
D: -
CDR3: CASRGTANYEQYF
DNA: TGTGCCAGTCGTGGGACGGCTAATTACGAGCAGTACTTC

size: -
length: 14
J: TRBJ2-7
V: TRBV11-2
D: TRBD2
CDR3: CASSSSGTDYEQYF
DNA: TGTGCCAGCAGCTCTAGCGGGACTGACTACGAGCAGTACTTC

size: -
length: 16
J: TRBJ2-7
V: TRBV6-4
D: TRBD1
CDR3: CASSDSEDRETGEQYF
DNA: TGTGCCAGCAGTGACTCGGAGGACAGGGAGACGGGGGAGCAGTACTTC

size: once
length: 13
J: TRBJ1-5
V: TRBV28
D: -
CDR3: CASGGDHNQPQHF
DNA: TGTGCCAGCGGGGGGGATCACAATCAGCCCCAGCATTTT

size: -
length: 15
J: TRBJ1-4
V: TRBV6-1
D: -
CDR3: CAATRPSPWGEKLFF
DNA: TGTGCCGCGACACGGCCGAGCCCGTGGGGTGAAAAACTGTTTTTT

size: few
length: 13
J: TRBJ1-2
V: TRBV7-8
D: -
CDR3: CASLGPGDYGYTF
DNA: TGTGCCAGCCTGGGTCCGGGGGACTATGGCTACACCTTC

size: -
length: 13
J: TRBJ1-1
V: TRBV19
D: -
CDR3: CASSIYRETEAFF
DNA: TGTGCCAGTAGTATTTACAGGGAGACTGAAGCTTTCTTT

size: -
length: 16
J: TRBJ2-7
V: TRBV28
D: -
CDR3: CASSSGGKGHPYEQYF
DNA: TGTGCCAGCAGTTCGGGCGGGAAGGGACACCCCTACGAGCAGTACTTC

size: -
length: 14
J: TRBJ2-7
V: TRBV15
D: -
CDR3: CATSPSRTLGEQYF
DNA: TGTGCCACCAGCCCTTCTAGAACTCTGGGAGAGCAGTACTTC

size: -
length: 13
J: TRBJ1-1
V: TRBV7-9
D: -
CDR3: CASSRTVNTEAFF
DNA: TGTGCCAGCAGCCGGACAGTGAACACTGAAGCTTTCTTT

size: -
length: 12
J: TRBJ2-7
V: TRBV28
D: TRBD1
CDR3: CARRQGLNEQYF
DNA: TGTGCCAGGAGACAGGGGCTCAACGAGCAGTACTTC

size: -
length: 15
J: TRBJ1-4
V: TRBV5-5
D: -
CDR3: CASSPHFGGREKLFF
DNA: TGTGCCAGCAGCCCCCATTTCGGGGGCAGAGAAAAACTGTTTTTT

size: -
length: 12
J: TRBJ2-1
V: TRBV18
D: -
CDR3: CASSPQYNEQFF
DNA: TGTGCCAGCTCACCACAGTATAATGAGCAGTTCTTC

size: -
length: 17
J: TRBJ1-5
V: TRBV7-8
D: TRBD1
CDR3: CASSLGDRANSNQPQHF
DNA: TGTGCCAGCAGCTTAGGGGACAGAGCAAATAGCAATCAGCCCCAGCATTTT

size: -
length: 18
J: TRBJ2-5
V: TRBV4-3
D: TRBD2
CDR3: CASSQETTGSAGVETQYF
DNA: TGCGCCAGCAGCCAAGAAACGACCGGGTCAGCGGGAGTAGAGACCCAGTACTTC